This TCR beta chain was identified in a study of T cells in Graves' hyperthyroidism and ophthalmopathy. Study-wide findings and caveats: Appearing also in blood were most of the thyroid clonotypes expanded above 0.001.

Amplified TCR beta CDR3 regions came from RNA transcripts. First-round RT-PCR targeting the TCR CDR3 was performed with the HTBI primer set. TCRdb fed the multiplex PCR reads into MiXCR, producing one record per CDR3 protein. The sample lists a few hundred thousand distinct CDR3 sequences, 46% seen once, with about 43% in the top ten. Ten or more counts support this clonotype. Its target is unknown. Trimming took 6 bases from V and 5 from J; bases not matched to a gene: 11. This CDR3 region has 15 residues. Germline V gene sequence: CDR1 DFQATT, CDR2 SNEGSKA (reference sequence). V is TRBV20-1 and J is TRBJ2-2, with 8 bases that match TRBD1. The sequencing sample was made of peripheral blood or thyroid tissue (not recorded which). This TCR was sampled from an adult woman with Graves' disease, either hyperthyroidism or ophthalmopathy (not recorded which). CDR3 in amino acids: CSAGRLGTGTGELFF. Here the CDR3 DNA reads TGCAGTGCAGGGAGGCTAGGGACAGGAACCGGGGAGCTGTTTTTT.